Below, 5 T cell receptor beta chains from the same sample are listed, as sequenced in a study of cytomegalovirus exposure and HLA in healthy donors. The PCR was carried out with 60 Vbeta primers and 13 Jbeta primers. Here immunoSEQ multiplex PCR was the method, and the copy in TCRdb shows in-frame clones only, minus some. The sample shows 150,000 to 200,000 clones, roughly 75% of them seen only once. Input material: PBMCs. Receptors originate from a woman aged 40 to 50 in good health and CMV-seropositive.

This clone was seen a single time. The CDR3 protein is CASRLARLAGVLEQYF. In DNA form, the CDR3 reads TGTGCAAGTCGCTTAGCAAGACTAGCGGGAGTACTCGAGCAGTACTTC. The J gene is TRBJ2-7, the V gene TRBV12-2; the D call TRBD2 from the table was never checked on the DNA. TRBV12-2 is a known pseudogene. The CDR3 is made up of 16 amino acids.

The J gene is TRBJ2-7, the V gene TRBV6-1, with 9 bases aligning to TRBD2. The CDR3 sequence is 15 residues long. Trimming took 6 bases from V and 3 from J; bases not matched to a gene: 9. In germline, CDR1 is MNHNS, CDR2 SASEGT. CDR3 DNA sequence: TGTGCCAGCAGCGCCCCGCGGGAGGGCATCTACGAGCAGTACTTC. This gives the protein CASSAPREGIYEQYF.

The rearrangement links TRBV20-1 to TRBJ2-5, with a possible D match to TRBD2 (6 bases). This CDR3 has 11 amino acids. Germline V gene data show CDR1 as DFQATT and CDR2 as SNEGSKA (reference sequence). Deletions cut 5 bases from V and 4 bases from J, with 8 bases between. The CDR3 region has the DNA TGCAGTGCTTTAGCGGTAGAGACCCAGTACTTC. The encoded protein is CSALAVETQYF.

This clone appeared a single time. This chain uses TRBV18 with TRBJ2-5; D unresolved. Germline CDR1 KGHSH, CDR2 LQKENI. This CDR3 region has 13 residues. V lost 2 bases to trimming and J lost 4 bases, with 8 bases between them. Written as DNA, the CDR3 is TGTGCCAGCTCACCAATGGCTGGAGAGACCCAGTACTTC. Protein sequence: CASSPMAGETQYF.

The chain links TRBV6-1 to TRBJ1-5; TRBD1 agrees at 8 bases. The CDR3 runs to 16 residues. J was trimmed by 4 bases and V by 2 bases; bases with no gene match: 7. Germline V gene data show CDR1 as MNHNS and CDR2 as SASEGT. CDR3 loop: CASSERDRGRNQPQHF. The CDR3, as DNA: TGTGCCAGCAGTGAACGTGACAGGGGCAGAAATCAGCCCCAGCATTTT.